A selection of T cell receptor beta chains follows, all from one sample in a study of blood T cells in healthy people across ages. TCRdb re-called the 5' RACE reads through MiXCR, storing one row per CDR3 protein. Counted here are over 1,500,000 distinct CDR3 sequences, around 40% occurring once; the ten biggest clones make up more than 20%. Sample: blood. The receptors derive from a human donor in good health. Each CDR3 is given with its conserved first and last residue. Each record gives: J gene, D gene, clone size, V gene, CDR3 protein, CDR3 DNA. D genes are given only for firm matches. Size is stated for part of the rows, as once, few or many counts, or as a class when the clone is expanded.

j_call: TRBJ2-7; d_call: NA; clone_size: NA; v_call: TRBV5-1; cdr3_aa: CASGPSGGSYEQYF; cdr3_nt: TGCGCCAGCGGTCCCTCCGGGGGTTCCTACGAGCAGTACTTC
j_call: TRBJ2-7; d_call: NA; clone_size: NA; v_call: TRBV7-2; cdr3_aa: CASSSAGGLVEQYF; cdr3_nt: TGTGCCAGCAGCTCCGCCGGGGGTCTTGTCGAGCAGTACTTC
j_call: TRBJ2-5; d_call: NA; clone_size: NA; v_call: TRBV20-1; cdr3_aa: CSAGTGGLYQETQYF; cdr3_nt: TGCAGCGCCGGGACTGGTGGCCTTTACCAAGAGACCCAGTACTTC
j_call: TRBJ1-5; d_call: NA; clone_size: few; v_call: TRBV7-2; cdr3_aa: CASSQQYVGNQPQHF; cdr3_nt: TGTGCCAGCAGCCAGCAGTACGTTGGGAATCAGCCCCAGCATTTT
j_call: TRBJ1-5; d_call: TRBD1; clone_size: NA; v_call: TRBV5-6; cdr3_aa: CASSFQGAQPQHF; cdr3_nt: TGTGCCAGCAGCTTTCAGGGGGCTCAGCCCCAGCATTTT
j_call: TRBJ1-2; d_call: NA; clone_size: few; v_call: TRBV29-1; cdr3_aa: CSVMGGNHGYTF; cdr3_nt: TGCAGCGTGATGGGGGGTAATCATGGCTACACCTTC
j_call: TRBJ2-6; d_call: TRBD1; clone_size: few; v_call: TRBV5-1; cdr3_aa: CASSPGQGAFSGANVLTF; cdr3_nt: TGCGCCAGCAGCCCTGGACAGGGAGCCTTCTCTGGGGCCAACGTCCTGACTTTC
j_call: TRBJ1-2; d_call: TRBD1; clone_size: few; v_call: TRBV28; cdr3_aa: CASSSGTGVYGYTF; cdr3_nt: TGTGCCAGCAGTTCCGGGACAGGGGTCTATGGCTACACCTTC
j_call: TRBJ1-2; d_call: TRBD1; clone_size: NA; v_call: TRBV7-2; cdr3_aa: CASSLQNRGNGYTF; cdr3_nt: TGTGCCAGCAGCTTACAAAACAGGGGTAATGGCTACACCTTC
j_call: TRBJ2-5; d_call: NA; clone_size: NA; v_call: TRBV7-2; cdr3_aa: CASSRDFEETQYF; cdr3_nt: TGTGCCAGCAGTAGGGACTTCGAAGAGACCCAGTACTTC
j_call: TRBJ2-4; d_call: NA; clone_size: few; v_call: TRBV11-2; cdr3_aa: CASSLHPSDGIQYF; cdr3_nt: TGTGCCAGCAGCTTACACCCTAGCGACGGCATTCAGTACTTC
j_call: TRBJ2-7; d_call: NA; clone_size: NA; v_call: TRBV24-1; cdr3_aa: CATSEGQGPYEQYF; cdr3_nt: TGTGCCACCAGTGAAGGGCAGGGGCCTTACGAGCAGTACTTC
j_call: TRBJ1-6; d_call: NA; clone_size: NA; v_call: TRBV12-5; cdr3_aa: CASGKTGPVPNSPLHF; cdr3_nt: TGTGCTAGTGGCAAAACAGGCCCAGTCCCCAATTCACCCCTCCACTTT
j_call: TRBJ1-5; d_call: NA; clone_size: NA; v_call: TRBV20-1; cdr3_aa: CSASWADNNQPQHF; cdr3_nt: TGCAGTGCTAGTTGGGCCGATAACAATCAGCCCCAGCATTTT
j_call: TRBJ2-7; d_call: NA; clone_size: NA; v_call: TRBV15; cdr3_aa: CATSRDPLLRGGQYEQYF; cdr3_nt: TGTGCCACCAGCAGAGATCCCCTCTTACGCGGGGGCCAGTACGAGCAGTACTTC
j_call: TRBJ2-4; d_call: TRBD1; clone_size: NA; v_call: TRBV11-2; cdr3_aa: CASSLGRQGGWKNIQYF; cdr3_nt: TGTGCCAGCAGCTTAGGGAGACAGGGGGGATGGAAAAACATTCAGTACTTC
j_call: TRBJ2-7; d_call: TRBD1; clone_size: NA; v_call: TRBV6-2/TRBV6-3; cdr3_aa: CASSSTGDFAYEQYF; cdr3_nt: TGTGCCAGCAGTTCGACAGGGGACTTTGCCTACGAGCAGTACTTC
j_call: TRBJ2-7; d_call: NA; clone_size: few; v_call: TRBV12-3/TRBV12-4; cdr3_aa: CASPVGQSSYEQYF; cdr3_nt: TGTGCCAGCCCCGTAGGGCAGAGCTCCTACGAGCAGTACTTC
j_call: TRBJ1-1; d_call: TRBD1; clone_size: once; v_call: TRBV7-9; cdr3_aa: CASSLGGTGAMNTEAFF; cdr3_nt: TGTGCCAGCAGCTTAGGGGGGACAGGGGCTATGAACACTGAAGCTTTCTTT
j_call: TRBJ2-3; d_call: NA; clone_size: NA; v_call: TRBV7-8; cdr3_aa: CASSFPGTRGTDTQYF; cdr3_nt: TGTGCCAGCAGTTTCCCCGGGACGCGGGGCACAGATACGCAGTATTTT
j_call: TRBJ1-1; d_call: TRBD1; clone_size: NA; v_call: TRBV7-9; cdr3_aa: CASSPDRGGPMNTEAFF; cdr3_nt: TGTGCCAGCAGCCCTGACAGGGGTGGCCCCATGAACACTGAAGCTTTCTTT
j_call: TRBJ2-3; d_call: NA; clone_size: NA; v_call: TRBV7-8; cdr3_aa: CASSTRRGRDTQYF; cdr3_nt: TGTGCCAGCAGCACCCGCCGGGGACGAGATACGCAGTATTTT
j_call: TRBJ1-4; d_call: NA; clone_size: few; v_call: TRBV20-1; cdr3_aa: CSASGGGTNEKLFF; cdr3_nt: TGCAGTGCTAGTGGCGGGGGGACTAATGAAAAACTGTTTTTT
j_call: TRBJ2-7; d_call: NA; clone_size: few; v_call: TRBV27; cdr3_aa: CASSFYSSNEQYF; cdr3_nt: TGTGCCAGCAGTTTTTACAGTTCAAACGAGCAGTACTTC
j_call: TRBJ2-3; d_call: NA; clone_size: NA; v_call: TRBV11-2; cdr3_aa: CASSLLVGTGDTQYF; cdr3_nt: TGTGCCAGCAGCTTATTGGTGGGGACGGGAGATACGCAGTATTTT
j_call: TRBJ2-1; d_call: NA; clone_size: few; v_call: TRBV19; cdr3_aa: CASSWQSPYNEQFF; cdr3_nt: TGTGCCAGTAGTTGGCAGTCGCCCTACAATGAGCAGTTCTTC
j_call: TRBJ2-1; d_call: NA; clone_size: once; v_call: TRBV29-1; cdr3_aa: CSVGSGRYNEQFF; cdr3_nt: TGCAGCGTTGGTAGCGGAAGATACAATGAGCAGTTCTTC
j_call: TRBJ1-1; d_call: NA; clone_size: once; v_call: TRBV20-1; cdr3_aa: CSAVRGRNTEAFF; cdr3_nt: TGCAGTGCTGTACGGGGACGGAACACTGAAGCTTTCTTT
j_call: TRBJ2-3; d_call: NA; clone_size: few; v_call: TRBV4-3; cdr3_aa: CASSQGSPNGFRTDTQYF; cdr3_nt: TGCGCCAGCAGCCAGGGCTCTCCTAACGGGTTTAGAACAGATACGCAGTATTTT
j_call: TRBJ2-5; d_call: NA; clone_size: many; v_call: TRBV9; cdr3_aa: CASSVLGGQETQYF; cdr3_nt: TGTGCCAGCAGCGTTCTTGGCGGTCAAGAGACCCAGTACTTC
j_call: TRBJ2-5; d_call: NA; clone_size: NA; v_call: TRBV28; cdr3_aa: CASSLRRGNRETQYF; cdr3_nt: TGTGCCAGCAGTTTACGGAGGGGCAACCGGGAGACCCAGTACTTC
j_call: TRBJ2-1; d_call: NA; clone_size: NA; v_call: TRBV7-2; cdr3_aa: CASSLVPRAAYNEQFF; cdr3_nt: TGTGCCAGCAGCTTAGTTCCCCGGGCGGCCTACAATGAGCAGTTCTTC
j_call: TRBJ1-2; d_call: NA; clone_size: NA; v_call: TRBV28; cdr3_aa: CASSGRGGVNYGYTF; cdr3_nt: TGTGCCAGCAGTGGCCGGGGGGGAGTTAACTATGGCTACACCTTC
j_call: TRBJ2-7; d_call: NA; clone_size: NA; v_call: TRBV7-2; cdr3_aa: CASSSLRGRTSYEQYF; cdr3_nt: TGTGCCAGCAGCTCCCTCCGCGGGCGGACCTCCTACGAGCAGTACTTC
j_call: TRBJ1-2; d_call: NA; clone_size: NA; v_call: TRBV9; cdr3_aa: CASSHGTKSYHNTF; cdr3_nt: TGTGCCAGCAGTCACGGGACGAAGAGTTATCACAACACCTTC
j_call: TRBJ2-2; d_call: TRBD1; clone_size: NA; v_call: TRBV12-3/TRBV12-4; cdr3_aa: CASREQGAGELFF; cdr3_nt: TGTGCCAGCAGGGAACAGGGGGCCGGGGAGCTGTTTTTT
j_call: TRBJ1-1; d_call: NA; clone_size: few; v_call: TRBV29-1; cdr3_aa: CSVEDGGAPEAFF; cdr3_nt: TGCAGCGTTGAGGACGGGGGCGCCCCTGAAGCTTTCTTT
j_call: TRBJ2-3; d_call: NA; clone_size: many; v_call: TRBV7-2; cdr3_aa: CASSSTIGLANTQYF; cdr3_nt: TGTGCCAGCAGCTCCACAATAGGACTTGCGAATACGCAGTATTTT
j_call: TRBJ2-7; d_call: NA; clone_size: few; v_call: TRBV20-1; cdr3_aa: CSAAGALDSYEQYF; cdr3_nt: TGCAGTGCTGCAGGGGCATTAGACAGCTACGAGCAGTACTTC
j_call: TRBJ1-2; d_call: NA; clone_size: few; v_call: TRBV10-3; cdr3_aa: CATLEYGYTF; cdr3_nt: TGTGCCACCCTAGAGTATGGCTACACCTTC
j_call: TRBJ2-3; d_call: NA; clone_size: NA; v_call: TRBV20-1; cdr3_aa: CSVRDRLVSTDTQYF; cdr3_nt: TGCAGTGTTAGAGATCGTCTAGTCAGCACAGATACGCAGTATTTT
j_call: TRBJ1-2; d_call: NA; clone_size: NA; v_call: TRBV7-8; cdr3_aa: CASSIARRAAVWDGYTF; cdr3_nt: TGTGCCAGCAGCATAGCTCGGAGGGCAGCTGTTTGGGATGGCTACACCTTC
j_call: TRBJ2-6; d_call: NA; clone_size: NA; v_call: TRBV3-1; cdr3_aa: CASSPQAGANVLTF; cdr3_nt: TGTGCCAGCAGCCCGCAGGCTGGGGCCAACGTCCTGACTTTC
j_call: TRBJ2-4; d_call: NA; clone_size: few; v_call: TRBV20-1; cdr3_aa: CSASTGADIQYF; cdr3_nt: TGCAGTGCTAGTACCGGGGCAGACATTCAGTACTTC
j_call: TRBJ2-7; d_call: NA; clone_size: few; v_call: TRBV7-2; cdr3_aa: CASSSTRGGSSYEQYF; cdr3_nt: TGTGCCAGCAGCAGCACAAGGGGGGGGAGCTCCTACGAGCAGTACTTC
j_call: TRBJ2-7; d_call: NA; clone_size: NA; v_call: TRBV6-1; cdr3_aa: CASGKDTIRSEQYF; cdr3_nt: TGTGCCAGCGGTAAAGACACAATCCGGAGCGAGCAGTACTTC
j_call: TRBJ1-2; d_call: TRBD1; clone_size: few; v_call: TRBV12-3/TRBV12-4; cdr3_aa: CASSPLPGTGVGGYTF; cdr3_nt: TGTGCCAGCAGTCCCCTACCGGGGACAGGGGTAGGAGGCTACACCTTC
j_call: TRBJ2-7; d_call: NA; clone_size: NA; v_call: TRBV5-1; cdr3_aa: CASSPLQGGEYEQYF; cdr3_nt: TGCGCCAGCAGCCCCTTACAGGGAGGCGAATACGAGCAGTACTTC
j_call: TRBJ1-5; d_call: NA; clone_size: few; v_call: TRBV12-3/TRBV12-4; cdr3_aa: CASSLAVSRPQHF; cdr3_nt: TGTGCCAGCAGTTTGGCGGTCAGCCGGCCCCAGCATTTT
j_call: TRBJ2-7; d_call: TRBD2; clone_size: few; v_call: TRBV6-2/TRBV6-3; cdr3_aa: CASSYWASGEFRNEQYF; cdr3_nt: TGTGCCAGCAGTTACTGGGCTAGCGGGGAGTTTCGTAACGAGCAGTACTTC
j_call: TRBJ2-3; d_call: NA; clone_size: few; v_call: TRBV27; cdr3_aa: CASSDPRASTDTQYF; cdr3_nt: TGTGCCAGCAGTGACCCCAGGGCCAGCACAGATACGCAGTATTTT
j_call: TRBJ2-4; d_call: NA; clone_size: NA; v_call: TRBV6-5; cdr3_aa: CASSYVAGNIRYF; cdr3_nt: TGTGCCAGCAGTTACGTTGCAGGAAACATTCGGTACTTC
j_call: TRBJ1-2; d_call: TRBD1; clone_size: NA; v_call: TRBV15; cdr3_aa: CATSRDLGQGYGYTF; cdr3_nt: TGTGCCACCAGCAGAGATCTGGGACAGGGCTATGGCTACACCTTC
j_call: TRBJ2-1; d_call: NA; clone_size: NA; v_call: TRBV5-4; cdr3_aa: CAGSPAPDTNNEQFF; cdr3_nt: TGTGCCGGCAGCCCGGCCCCGGATACAAACAATGAGCAGTTCTTC